This passage covers 19 T cell receptor beta chains from one sample sequenced in a study of Ad26.COV2.S vaccination and SARS-CoV-2 variants. Assay used: immunoSEQ multiplex PCR; TCRdb lists only in-frame clones, some missing. The repertoire holds about 470,000 clones, with roughly 87% as singletons. The treatment: 15 to 20 received Ad26.COV2.S at low or high dose, single or two shots; about 5 received placebo; per-sample allocation not given. Sampling was done on day 63 after the first vaccine or placebo injection. The sample consisted of peripheral blood, taken in a trial of Ad26.COV2.S vaccine versus placebo. Receptors originate from a person between 18 and 65 years old who received the Ad26.COV2.S COVID-19 vaccine or a placebo.

V and J are TRBV5-1 and TRBJ2-3; either TRBD1 or TRBD2 may supply D (5 bases each). Trimming cost V 2 bases and J 2 bases, with 12 bases left between them. Germline loops: CDR1 SGHRS, CDR2 YFSETQ. CDR3 length: 15 amino acids. CDR3 in amino acids: CASSFSGPSTDTQYF. The CDR3 DNA reads TGCGCCAGCAGCTTCTCGGGACCATCCACAGATACGCAGTATTTT.

This chain joins TRBV25-1 and TRBJ1-3; D gene uncertain. The germline V gene encodes CDR1 MGHDK and CDR2 SYGVNS. This CDR3 is 12 amino acids long. V lost 5 bases and J 4 bases, leaving 6 bases between the germline ends. CDR3 amino acids: CASSLSGNTIYF. CDR3 in DNA: TGTGCCAGCAGTCTCTCCGGAAACACCATATATTTT.

This chain joins TRBV10-3 and TRBJ2-7, with 7 bases aligning to TRBD2. CDR3 length equals 14 residues. CDR1 is ENHRY, CDR2 SYGVKD, per germline. The V gene end was trimmed by 6 bases and the J gene end by 1 base; junction bases not matched to a gene: 6. The CDR3 region has the DNA TGTGCCATCAGAGGGACTACTGAATCCTACGAGCAGTACTTC. It yields the protein CAIRGTTESYEQYF.

The chain is built from TRBV28 and TRBJ1-1, with D perhaps matching TRBD1 (5 bases). Germline V gene data show CDR1 as MDHEN and CDR2 as SYDVKM. Trimming took 2 bases from V and 6 from J, leaving 7 bases between them. The CDR3 totals 12 residues. The CDR3 nucleotides read TGTGCCAGCAGTTTAGGGGCACCTGAAGCTTTCTTT. Residues: CASSLGAPEAFF.

The chain combines TRBV28 with TRBJ2-7; D unresolved. The CDR3 is 14 amino acids. Germline-derived CDR1 and CDR2 are MDHEN and SYDVKM. The V gene lost 2 bases and the J gene lost 3 bases, with 11 bases spanning the gap. DNA for the CDR3: TGTGCCAGCAGTTTAAGGACCCCTGGCTACGAGCAGTACTTC. This sequence encodes CASSLRTPGYEQYF. The variable domain in full, with the rest retrieved from reference TRBV28 and TRBJ2-7, is DVKVTQSSRYLVKRTGEKVFLECVQDMDHENMFWYRQDPGLGLRLIYFSYDVKMKEKGDIPEGYSVSREKKERFSLILESASTNQTSMYLCASSLRTPGYEQYFGPGTRLTVT.

This clone was recorded only once. The genes are TRBV5-1 and TRBJ1-3; possible D gene TRBD1, 6 bases. Germline lookup yields CDR1 SGHRS and CDR2 YFSETQ. Trimming pared 0 bases from V and 0 bases from J, leaving 10 bases between. The CDR3 spans 16 residues. Here the CDR3 reads CASSLARGSSGNTIYF. In DNA form, the CDR3 reads TGCGCCAGCAGCTTGGCCAGGGGCAGCTCTGGAAACACCATATATTTT.

V gene TRBV7-3 combines with J gene TRBJ2-1, with no clear D. The CDR3 is 12 residues long. CDR1 and CDR2 (germline): SGHTA, FQGTGA. Trimming stripped 5 bases from V and 3 bases from J, with 5 bases between. In DNA form, the CDR3 reads TGTGCCAGCAGCCTAGACTACAATGAGCAGTTCTTC. Encoded protein: CASSLDYNEQFF.

The chain employs TRBV5-5 and TRBJ2-7, with D hard to call. CDR3 length equals 12 residues. Germline CDR1 and CDR2: SGHKS and YYEKEE (reference sequence). Trimming took 0 bases from V and 6 from J, leaving 7 bases between them. CDR3 loop: CASSLVGIEQYF. CDR3 DNA: TGTGCCAGCAGCTTGGTGGGAATCGAGCAGTACTTC.

The chain employs TRBV5-1 and TRBJ2-3; 11 nucleotides line up with TRBD2. Trimming at V came to 2 bases and at J to 2 bases, leaving 4 bases not matched to a gene. Germline V lookup: CDR1 SGHRS, CDR2 YFSETQ. The CDR3 has 16 residues. The CDR3 DNA reads as TGCGCCAGCAGCTTTACTAGCGGGAGCTCCACAGATACGCAGTATTTT. Translated, it gives CASSFTSGSSTDTQYF.

This clone was picked up a small number of times. The chain has TRBV24-1 and TRBJ2-5; the match to TRBD2 covers 7 bases. Germline CDR1 KGHDR, CDR2 SFDVKD. J gave up 1 base and V 7 bases, and 2 bases lay outside the gene matches. The CDR3 has 13 residues. The CDR3 region is CATSGGGQETQYF. The CDR3 bases are TGTGCCACCAGCGGCGGGGGCCAAGAGACCCAGTACTTC.

The gene calls are TRBV7-3 and TRBJ2-3, with TRBD2 matching over 14 bases. Germline CDR1 SGHTA, CDR2 FQGTGA. Losses at the gene ends were 5 bases for V and 7 bases for J; bases not matched to a gene: 11. The CDR3 covers 17 residues. CDR3 residues: CASSVGPGTSGSNTQYF. CDR3 nucleotide sequence: TGTGCCAGCAGCGTAGGCCCAGGGACTAGCGGGAGTAATACGCAGTATTTT.

J is TRBJ2-7 and V is TRBV29-1; D may be TRBD1 (6 bases). Per the germline V gene, CDR1 is SQVTM and CDR2 is ANQGSEA. This CDR3 spans 14 amino acids. V was pared by 3 bases and J by 0 bases, with 12 bases between. In DNA form, the CDR3 reads TGCAGCGTTGAGTTGGACAGTAGCTCCTACGAGCAGTACTTC. The encoded protein is CSVELDSSSYEQYF.

In this sample, this clone turned up a few times. The same CDR3 can be traced to other DNA sequences in this sample. The gene calls are TRBV20-1 and TRBJ2-7; 11 bases fit TRBD2. The CDR3 length is 13 residues. Germline trimming cut 6 bases from V and 2 bases from J; bases unmatched to any gene: 3. Germline V CDR1 and CDR2: DFQATT, SNEGSKA (reference sequence). CDR3 protein: CSASSGRAYEQYF. DNA for the CDR3: TGCAGTGCGAGTAGCGGGAGGGCCTACGAGCAGTACTTC.

Comment on this clone: Other DNA sequences in this specimen translate into the identical CDR3. The genes are TRBV27 and TRBJ2-7; 7 bases align to TRBD2. The CDR3 runs 13 residues. From germline, CDR1 is MNHEY and CDR2 SMNVEV (reference sequence). V shed 3 bases and J 3 bases; nucleotides not matched to a gene: 2. The CDR3 DNA follows: TGTGCCAGCAGTTTGGGAGGGAACTACGAGCAGTACTTC. The encoded protein is CASSLGGNYEQYF.

The gene calls are TRBV5-1 and TRBJ1-2; D is unresolved. The ends were cut back, 3 bases at V and 0 bases at J, with 9 bases in the middle. This CDR3 comprises 14 residues. From germline, CDR1 is SGHRS and CDR2 YFSETQ. The DNA of the CDR3 is TGCGCCAGCAGCTCGGACTCCACTAACTATGGCTACACCTTC. Translating gives CASSSDSTNYGYTF.

CDR3 DNA: TGTGCCAGCAGCCAAGGCGGACAGGGGGCAACAGATACGCAGTATTTT. It translates to CASSQGGQGATDTQYF. The chain joins TRBV3-1 (or the pseudogene TRBV3-2) to TRBJ2-3, with 11 bases identical to TRBD1. Per the germline V gene, CDR1 is LGHDT and CDR2 is YNNKEL (reference sequence). Losses at the gene ends were 1 base for V and 3 bases for J; bases not matched to a gene: 3. CDR3 length equals 16 residues.

The V call is TRBV6-6, the J call TRBJ1-5; 9 bases are shared with TRBD1. CDR1 is MNHNY and CDR2 is SVGAGI in the germline V gene (reference sequence). CDR3 length equals 17 residues. The junction had 10 bases not matched to a gene; V was cut back by 5 bases and J by 2 bases. CDR3 amino acids: CASSLRDRVYGNQPQHF. The CDR3 nucleotides are TGTGCCAGCAGTCTTCGGGACAGGGTTTATGGCAATCAGCCCCAGCATTTT.

J is TRBJ2-5 and V is TRBV10-3; TRBD2 agrees at 7 bases. V lost 10 bases and J lost 1; bases outside the gene matches: 6. Germline V lookup: CDR1 ENHRY, CDR2 SYGVKD. This CDR3 contains 13 residues. Here the CDR3 reads CATLGGLQETQYF. CDR3 bases: TGTGCCACCCTGGGAGGGCTCCAAGAGACCCAGTACTTC.

The rearrangement links TRBV4-3 to TRBJ2-5, with TRBD2 matching 10 bases. Trimming cost V 0 bases and J 1 base; bases outside gene matches: 14. The V gene's germline CDR1 is LGHNA and CDR2 YSLEER. The CDR3 has 20 amino acids. CDR3: CASSQDAVRASGSLQETQYF. The CDR3 bases are TGCGCCAGCAGCCAAGATGCGGTGAGGGCTAGCGGGAGTCTCCAAGAGACCCAGTACTTC.